The entry below gives a single T cell receptor (beta chain) sequence along with its context. Its antigen remains unidentified. V lost 0 bases and J lost 0, with 8 bases in between. Germline CDR1 and CDR2: LGHNA and YNFKEQ. The length of the CDR3 is 15 residues. Sequenced by immunoSEQ multiplex PCR; TCRdb stores in-frame clones only, minus some. The profile shows roughly 5,100 clones, about 96% of them singletons. The record originates from a study of tumor-infiltrating lymphocytes in localized non-small cell lung cancer. Study as a whole: Tumor tissue and non-adjacent uninvolved lung came from each patient.

Study findings and constraints: TCRbeta sequencing showed higher T cell infiltration in tumors than uninvolved lung. Not all patients were TCR sequenced, owing to tissue quantity.

The TCR originated in a human donor with non-small cell lung cancer. The chain has TRBV4-2 and TRBJ1-2, with D perhaps matching TRBD1 (5 bases). Sequencing was done on a sample of uninvolved lung tissue not adjacent to the tumor. The CDR3 DNA reads as TGTGCCAGCAGCCAAGATCAGGGTGCTAACTATGGCTACACCTTC. Translating it yields CASSQDQGANYGYTF.